A single sample gave rise to the 22 T cell receptor beta chains below, sequenced in a study of beta chain features in type 1 diabetes. No antigen has been identified for these receptors. Reverse transcribing all isolated RNA meant expressed TCRB transcripts were sequenced. TCRdb's table, derived via immunoSEQ multiplex PCR, lists solely in-frame clones and lacks some. Of a few hundred thousand clones in the sample, over 8.5% were seen once. Study conclusions and caveats: Researchers report that Type 1 diabetes patients had moderately but significantly shorter TCRB CDR3s across all four CD4+ subsets.

The specimen was central memory CD4+ T cells from blood. The receptors stem from a man aged 25 to 45 with type 1 diabetes.

The chain joins TRBV7-9 to TRBJ2-7; maybe TRBD2 (6 bases). In germline, CDR1 is SEHNR, CDR2 FQNEAQ (reference sequence). The CDR3 is 16 amino acids. V dropped 3 bases and J dropped 0 bases, with 15 bases sitting between them. CDR3 in DNA: TGTGCCAGCAGCTTCGCGGGGCAGCTATACTCCTACGAGCAGTACTTC. Amino acids: CASSFAGQLYSYEQYF. Together with reference TRBV7-9 and TRBJ2-7, the CDR3 gives the full variable domain: DTGVSQNPRHKITKRGQNVTFRCDPISEHNRLYWYRQTLGQGPEFLTYFQNEAQLEKSRLLSDRFSAERPKGSFSTLEIQRTEQGDSAMYLCASSFAGQLYSYEQYFGPGTRLTVT.

The J gene is TRBJ2-3, the V gene TRBV5-1, with 11 bases identical to TRBD2. The CDR3 runs to 17 residues. Germline loops: CDR1 SGHRS, CDR2 YFSETQ. The ends lost 4 bases at V and 5 bases at J; junction bases unmatched: 12. CDR3 DNA: TGCGCCAGCAGCCCTACCCCTGGACTAGCGGGTGGAGATACGCAGTATTTT. It translates to CASSPTPGLAGGDTQYF.

The CDR3 DNA is TGTGCCATCTCTAGGGTTGAGGGAGGGAATGAGCAGTTCTTC. It encodes CAISRVEGGNEQFF. The chain carries TRBV10-3 and TRBJ2-1, with 7 positions matching TRBD2. Germline assignment: CDR1 ENHRY and CDR2 SYGVKD. This CDR3 is 14 amino acids long. V shed 8 bases, J shed 7 bases, and the junction held 11 bases outside the gene matches.

Regarding this clone: The sample holds other DNA sequences that translate to the same CDR3. The gene calls are TRBV5-6 and TRBJ2-1; 7 nucleotides agree with TRBD2. There are 12 residues in the CDR3. Per the germline V gene, CDR1 is SGHDT and CDR2 is YYEEEE. Germline trimming cut 4 bases from V and 6 bases from J; bases unmatched to any gene: 1. CDR3 loop: CASSRTSNEQFF. In DNA form, the CDR3 reads TGTGCCAGCAGCAGGACTAGCAATGAGCAGTTCTTC.

This clone was detected a few times. The chain has TRBV7-9 and TRBJ1-2, with a weak D call TRBD1 (5 bases). There are 15 residues in the CDR3. Germline lookup yields CDR1 SEHNR and CDR2 FQNEAQ (reference sequence). The V end was cut by 5 bases, the J end by 3 bases, with 16 bases between. In DNA, the CDR3 is TGTGCCAGCAGCCGGAACCCAGGGTATTACTATGGCTACACCTTC. Protein product: CASSRNPGYYYGYTF.

The gene calls are TRBV5-4 and TRBJ2-1; D perhaps matches TRBD2 (5 bases). The CDR3 consists of 13 residues. The V gene lost 1 base and the J gene lost 7 bases, with 9 bases spanning the gap. The germline gives CDR1 SGHNT, CDR2 YYREEE (reference sequence). CDR3 amino acids: CASSLLRGNEQFF. CDR3 sequence (DNA): TGTGCCAGCAGCTTGCTTCGCGGGAATGAGCAGTTCTTC.

This clone was detected a few times. The rearrangement uses TRBV19 and TRBJ1-5; the D is unclear. The CDR3 runs 13 residues. V lost 3 bases to trimming and J lost 5 bases, with 8 bases between them. Germline CDR1 LNHDA, CDR2 SQIVND (reference sequence). CDR3 protein: CASSISIYQPQHF. The CDR3 DNA reads TGTGCCAGTAGTATTTCGATCTATCAGCCCCAGCATTTT.

Of note for this clone: This may be a read error, as it is one base from a much larger clone. The chain couples TRBV13 to TRBJ2-7, with D uncertain. Germline values: CDR1 PRHDT, CDR2 FYEKMQ (reference sequence). V was trimmed by 3 bases and J by 3 bases, leaving 3 bases between them. This CDR3 is built from 11 residues. CDR3 nucleotides: TGTGCCAGCAGCTTCGACTACGAGCAGTACTTC. The encoded protein is CASSFDYEQYF.

The chain carries TRBV7-6 and TRBJ2-6, with a possible D match to TRBD1 (5 bases). This CDR3 has 18 amino acids. Germline V lookup: CDR1 SGHVS, CDR2 FNYEAQ. V lost 2 bases to trimming and J lost 2 bases, with 16 bases between them. CDR3 coding DNA: TGTGCCAGCAGCTTACGCCCAGGGTCAACGGCTGGGGCCAACGTCCTGACTTTC. It codes for CASSLRPGSTAGANVLTF. Full variable domain (missing parts from reference TRBV7-6 and TRBJ2-6): GAGVSQSPRYKVTKRGQDVALRCDPISGHVSLYWYRQALGQGPEFLTYFNYEAQQDKSGLPNDRFSAERPEGSISTLTIQRTEQRDSAMYRCASSLRPGSTAGANVLTFGAGSRLTVL.

The CDR3 is CASSFQGLERETQYF. CDR3 bases: TGCGCCAGCAGCTTTCAAGGACTAGAAAGGGAGACCCAGTACTTC. The rearrangement joins TRBV5-1 to TRBJ2-5; 7 bases match TRBD2. The CDR3 has 15 residues. Germline-derived CDR1 and CDR2 are SGHRS and YFSETQ. The ends lost 2 bases at V and 5 bases at J; junction bases unmatched: 9.

The chain recombines TRBV2 with TRBJ2-7; D possibly corresponds to TRBD1 (6 bases). Between the trimmed V and J ends, which lost 5 bases and 1 base, there was a span of 12 bases. Germline CDR1 SNHLY, CDR2 FYNNEI. This CDR3 contains 14 residues. CDR3 residues: CASSKDRRSYEQYF. The CDR3 nucleotides read TGTGCCAGCAGTAAAGACAGGAGATCCTACGAGCAGTACTTC.

This clone appeared a few times. The gene calls are TRBV30 and TRBJ2-3; 8 positions match TRBD2. The CDR3 length is 12 residues. The V gene's germline CDR1 is GTSNPN and CDR2 SVGIG (reference sequence). The J segment lost 8 bases and the V segment lost 0 bases, leaving 1 base of the junction unmatched. The CDR3 protein is CAWSVLAGTQYF. The CDR3 bases are TGTGCCTGGAGTGTGCTAGCGGGTACGCAGTATTTT.

This clone has a handful of counts. The genes are TRBV7-8 and TRBJ2-5; no reliable D call. V was cut by 3 bases and J by 5 bases, with 10 bases left in between. CDR3 size: 13 residues. Germline assignment: CDR1 SGHVS and CDR2 FQNEAQ. This chain's CDR3 is CASSLDVRETQYF. The DNA for the CDR3 is TGTGCCAGCAGCTTGGACGTGAGGGAGACCCAGTACTTC.

V is TRBV29-1 and J is TRBJ2-4; D unresolved. Trimming left V 8 bases short and J 3 bases short, with 20 bases between. The germline V gene encodes CDR1 SQVTM and CDR2 ANQGSEA. The CDR3 extends over 15 amino acids. As DNA, the CDR3 is TGCAGCCTCCGGGCCCACCGCATCCACAAAAACATTCAGTACTTC. The encoded protein is CSLRAHRIHKNIQYF. The full variable domain, its missing parts supplied by reference TRBV29-1 and TRBJ2-4, is SAVISQKPSRDICQRGTSLTIQCQVDSQVTMMFWYRQQPGQSLTLIATANQGSEATYESGFVIDKFPISRPNLTFSTLTVSNMSPEDSSIYLCSLRAHRIHKNIQYFGAGTRLSVL.

The CDR3 loop reads CASIGQWNTEAFF. CDR3 nucleotides: TGTGCCAGCATTGGACAGTGGAACACTGAAGCTTTCTTT. J is TRBJ1-1 and V is TRBV6-6; TRBD1 might be the D (6 bases). Trimming removed 7 bases at V and 1 base at J, with 10 bases between. The germline CDR1 and CDR2 sequences are MNHNY and SVGAGI (reference sequence). This CDR3 is 13 amino acids long.

This clone was counted at least ten times. This chain links TRBV19 with TRBJ2-1; D is undetermined. Germline V gene data show CDR1 as LNHDA and CDR2 as SQIVND (reference sequence). The CDR3 has 12 residues. Trimming pared 5 bases from V and 7 bases from J, leaving 9 bases between. In DNA, the CDR3 is TGTGCCAGTAGTGCTGTGGGGAATGAGCAGTTCTTC. Amino acids: CASSAVGNEQFF.

The CDR3 region is CASSQGRPGANVLTF. The CDR3 region has the DNA TGCGCCAGCAGCCAAGGAAGGCCTGGGGCCAACGTCCTGACTTTC. This chain links TRBV4-3 with TRBJ2-6; D is unresolved. The V and J ends lost 1 base and 2 bases respectively, with 6 bases between them. This CDR3 comprises 15 residues. Germline V CDR1 and CDR2: LGHNA, YSLEER.

The chain carries TRBV13 and TRBJ1-3, with D perhaps matching TRBD1 (5 bases). The CDR3 is 16 amino acids. The V gene's germline CDR1 is PRHDT and CDR2 FYEKMQ (reference sequence). V was trimmed by 3 bases and J by 0 bases, leaving 12 bases between them. The CDR3 DNA sequence: TGTGCCAGCAGCTTTCTCCGGGACGACTCTGGAAACACCATATATTTT. Protein: CASSFLRDDSGNTIYF.

This clone was counted a few times. This chain joins TRBV6-1 and TRBJ2-5; TRBD1 agrees at 7 bases. With V trimmed by 11 bases and J by 2 bases, 8 bases remained unmatched. There are 13 residues in the CDR3. The germline gives CDR1 MNHNS, CDR2 SASEGT. The CDR3 is CAGMGQPQETQYF. Here the CDR3 DNA reads TGTGCCGGCATGGGACAGCCTCAAGAGACCCAGTACTTC.

The chain uses TRBV4-1 and TRBJ2-7; the match to TRBD1 covers 7 bases. The CDR3 loop spans 16 amino acids. Per germline, CDR1 MGHRA and CDR2 YSYEKL. Trimming at V came to 0 bases and at J to 4 bases, leaving 9 bases not matched to a gene. For the CDR3, the DNA is TGCGCCAGCAGCCAAGAGCGGATCAGGGGGTATTACGAGCAGTACTTC. Its translation: CASSQERIRGYYEQYF.

This clone has a single count. V is TRBV28 and J is TRBJ1-5; 9 positions agree with TRBD1. J gave up 5 bases and V 9 bases, and 11 bases lay outside the gene matches. The CDR3 is 15 amino acids. Germline CDR1 reads MDHEN; CDR2 reads SYDVKM. For the CDR3, the DNA is TGTGCCAGTTTCGCCGGGACAGGGCCTCATCAGCCCCAGCATTTT. Translated: CASFAGTGPHQPQHF. Based on the CDR3 plus reference TRBV28 and TRBJ1-5, the full variable domain is DVKVTQSSRYLVKRTGEKVFLECVQDMDHENMFWYRQDPGLGLRLIYFSYDVKMKEKGDIPEGYSVSREKKERFSLILESASTNQTSMYLCASFAGTGPHQPQHFGDGTRLSIL.

The table lists this clone with a few counts. The gene calls are TRBV18 and TRBJ2-1; 7 bases align to TRBD1. The CDR3 is made up of 15 amino acids. Trimming at V came to 3 bases and at J to 9 bases, leaving 11 bases not matched to a gene. In germline, CDR1 is KGHSH, CDR2 LQKENI. The CDR3 spells CASSPSTGSRGEQFF. The CDR3, as DNA: TGTGCCAGCTCACCTTCGACAGGGTCAAGGGGTGAGCAGTTCTTC.